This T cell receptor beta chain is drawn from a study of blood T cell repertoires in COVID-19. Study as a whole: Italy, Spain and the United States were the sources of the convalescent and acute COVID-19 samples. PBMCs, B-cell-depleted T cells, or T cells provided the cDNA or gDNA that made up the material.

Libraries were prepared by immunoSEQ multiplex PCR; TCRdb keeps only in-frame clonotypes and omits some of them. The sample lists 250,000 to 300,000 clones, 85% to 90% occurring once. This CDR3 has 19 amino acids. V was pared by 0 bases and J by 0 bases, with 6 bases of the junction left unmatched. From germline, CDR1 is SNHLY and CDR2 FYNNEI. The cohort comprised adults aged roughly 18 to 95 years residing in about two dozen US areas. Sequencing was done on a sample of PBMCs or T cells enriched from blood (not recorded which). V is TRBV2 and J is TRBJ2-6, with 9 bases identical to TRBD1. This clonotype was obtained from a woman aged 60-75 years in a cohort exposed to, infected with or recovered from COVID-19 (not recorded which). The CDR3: CASSEAGQGFFSGANVLTF. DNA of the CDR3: TGTGCCAGCAGTGAAGCGGGACAGGGATTCTTCTCTGGGGCCAACGTCCTGACTTTC.